This T cell receptor beta chain was captured in a study of CD8 T cells in ankylosing spondylitis. Trimming pared 4 bases from V and 7 bases from J, leaving 14 bases between. This CDR3 has 13 amino acids. Per germline, CDR1 SGHRS and CDR2 YFSETQ. This clonotype was observed many times. Using its own MiXCR run on the 5' RACE reads, TCRdb lists one record per CDR3 protein. This sample has about 160,000 distinct CDR3 sequences, with around 17% found just once. This TCR was recovered from a male donor with ankylosing spondylitis or in good health (not recorded which). This chain connects TRBV5-1 to TRBJ1-1, with a weak D call TRBD1 (5 bases). Sequencing input: blood, either unsorted or a sorted T cell fraction (not recorded which). The CDR3 protein is CASSPPGRHEAFF. The DNA for the CDR3 is TGCGCCAGCAGCCCCCCGGGACGGCATGAAGCTTTCTTT.